The rows below give T cell receptor beta chains drawn from one sample of a study of regulatory T cells in long-lasting Graves disease. One entry per CDR3 protein results from TCRdb running MiXCR on the multiplex PCR reads. Among 300,000 to 350,000 distinct CDR3 sequences listed, about 20% were seen once. The sample consisted of peripheral blood mononuclear cells (PBMCs), taken when the disease was refractory, from a patient treated with antithyroid drugs. The receptors here all came from a female donor with Graves disease. The CDR3 runs from the conserved cysteine through the conserved F or W. Fields, in order: V gene, J gene, clone size, D gene, CDR3 protein, CDR3 DNA. D genes are given only for firm matches. Some rows mark clone size as missing; the rest say once, few, many or name a class of expanded clone.

v_call: TRBV20-1; j_call: TRBJ2-7; clone_size: NA; d_call: NA; cdr3_aa: CSVPQQGASYEQYF; cdr3_nt: TGCAGTGTCCCTCAACAGGGAGCTTCCTACGAGCAGTACTTC
v_call: TRBV6-1; j_call: TRBJ1-1; clone_size: many; d_call: NA; cdr3_aa: CASSNRVVEAFF; cdr3_nt: TGTGCCAGCAGTAACAGGGTTGTTGAAGCTTTCTTT
v_call: TRBV13; j_call: TRBJ2-7; clone_size: many; d_call: TRBD2; cdr3_aa: CASSLISRTSGKTGEQYF; cdr3_nt: TGTGCCAGCAGCTTAATCTCCCGGACTAGCGGAAAGACGGGGGAGCAGTACTTC
v_call: TRBV5-1; j_call: TRBJ1-4; clone_size: NA; d_call: NA; cdr3_aa: CASNRGTASLGEKLFF; cdr3_nt: TGCGCCAGCAACAGAGGCACAGCCAGTTTGGGGGAAAAACTGTTTTTT
v_call: TRBV6-1; j_call: TRBJ1-5; clone_size: many; d_call: NA; cdr3_aa: CASSPIGTPTNQPQHF; cdr3_nt: TGTGCCAGCAGTCCAATTGGGACTCCTACAAATCAGCCCCAGCATTTT
v_call: TRBV28; j_call: TRBJ2-7; clone_size: many; d_call: NA; cdr3_aa: CASSLKYEQYF; cdr3_nt: TGTGCCAGCAGTTTAAAGTACGAGCAGTACTTC
v_call: TRBV5-1; j_call: TRBJ1-1; clone_size: many; d_call: NA; cdr3_aa: CASSFAGGLNTEAFF; cdr3_nt: TGCGCCAGCAGCTTTGCGGGAGGGTTGAACACTGAAGCTTTCTTT
v_call: TRBV28; j_call: TRBJ1-3; clone_size: many; d_call: NA; cdr3_aa: CASAPPGQAHSGNTIYF; cdr3_nt: TGTGCCAGCGCTCCTCCCGGCCAGGCTCACTCTGGAAACACCATATATTTT
v_call: TRBV7-2; j_call: TRBJ2-5; clone_size: NA; d_call: NA; cdr3_aa: CASSITGIETQYF; cdr3_nt: TGTGCCAGCAGCATAACAGGGATCGAGACCCAGTACTTC
v_call: TRBV27; j_call: TRBJ2-7; clone_size: many; d_call: TRBD1; cdr3_aa: CASSSSTGVAYEQYF; cdr3_nt: TGTGCCAGCAGTTCCTCGACAGGGGTGGCCTACGAGCAGTACTTC
v_call: TRBV12-3/TRBV12-4; j_call: TRBJ2-2; clone_size: many; d_call: NA; cdr3_aa: CASSFYGWDSNTGELFF; cdr3_nt: TGTGCCAGCAGTTTCTATGGGTGGGATTCGAACACCGGGGAGCTGTTTTTT
v_call: TRBV9; j_call: TRBJ1-4; clone_size: NA; d_call: TRBD1; cdr3_aa: CASSHGQGANEKLFF; cdr3_nt: TGTGCCAGCAGCCATGGCCAGGGGGCTAATGAAAAACTGTTTTTT
v_call: TRBV9; j_call: TRBJ1-3; clone_size: NA; d_call: NA; cdr3_aa: CASSAPGFYSGNTIYF; cdr3_nt: TGTGCCAGCAGCGCTCCAGGGTTTTACTCTGGAAACACCATATATTTT
v_call: TRBV12-3/TRBV12-4; j_call: TRBJ1-6; clone_size: NA; d_call: TRBD1; cdr3_aa: CASSLETGVHSPLHF; cdr3_nt: TGTGCCAGCAGTTTAGAGACAGGGGTACATTCACCCCTCCACTTT
v_call: TRBV7-2; j_call: TRBJ2-7; clone_size: many; d_call: TRBD2; cdr3_aa: CASARSLAVVEQYF; cdr3_nt: TGTGCCAGCGCCAGATCACTAGCGGTGGTCGAGCAGTACTTC
v_call: TRBV10-2; j_call: TRBJ2-2; clone_size: few; d_call: NA; cdr3_aa: CASSAYPDTGELFF; cdr3_nt: TGCGCCAGCAGTGCGTACCCGGACACCGGGGAGCTGTTTTTT
v_call: TRBV28; j_call: TRBJ1-4; clone_size: few; d_call: TRBD1; cdr3_aa: CASRPSRILTGAFF; cdr3_nt: TGTGCCAGCAGGCCCTCCAGAATCCTGACAGGGGCATTTTTT
v_call: TRBV12-3/TRBV12-4; j_call: TRBJ2-3; clone_size: few; d_call: NA; cdr3_aa: CASSSFPDTQYF; cdr3_nt: TGTGCCAGCAGTTCCTTCCCAGATACGCAGTATTTT
v_call: TRBV19; j_call: TRBJ2-7; clone_size: few; d_call: NA; cdr3_aa: CASARKQGGNEQYF; cdr3_nt: TGTGCCAGTGCCCGGAAACAGGGCGGTAACGAGCAGTACTTC
v_call: TRBV5-6; j_call: TRBJ2-1; clone_size: NA; d_call: TRBD2; cdr3_aa: CASSTTLGLAGKRREQFF; cdr3_nt: TGTGCCAGCAGCACGACCCTTGGACTAGCGGGGAAGAGACGGGAGCAGTTCTTC
v_call: TRBV5-1; j_call: TRBJ2-5; clone_size: few; d_call: TRBD2; cdr3_aa: CASSPWREQETQYF; cdr3_nt: TGCGCCAGCAGCCCCTGGCGGGAGCAAGAGACCCAGTACTTC
v_call: TRBV6-2/TRBV6-3; j_call: TRBJ1-5; clone_size: few; d_call: TRBD1; cdr3_aa: CASSYPRQGASNQPQHF; cdr3_nt: TGTGCCAGCAGTTACCCTCGACAGGGGGCCAGCAATCAGCCCCAGCATTTT
v_call: TRBV24-1; j_call: TRBJ1-1; clone_size: few; d_call: NA; cdr3_aa: CATSDSTGYGTEAFF; cdr3_nt: TGTGCCACCAGTGATTCAACAGGGTATGGCACTGAAGCTTTCTTT
v_call: TRBV6-1; j_call: TRBJ2-7; clone_size: NA; d_call: NA; cdr3_aa: CASSGQLVTAYEQYF; cdr3_nt: TGTGCCAGCAGTGGTCAACTAGTTACAGCATACGAGCAGTACTTC
v_call: TRBV19; j_call: TRBJ2-7; clone_size: few; d_call: NA; cdr3_aa: CASSRYVGPPYEQYF; cdr3_nt: TGTGCCAGTAGTAGATACGTAGGGCCCCCCTACGAGCAGTACTTC
v_call: TRBV10-3; j_call: TRBJ1-5; clone_size: many; d_call: NA; cdr3_aa: CATSAQDSSNQPQHF; cdr3_nt: TGTGCCACTTCCGCCCAGGACAGTAGCAATCAGCCCCAGCATTTT
v_call: TRBV4-3; j_call: TRBJ1-1; clone_size: few; d_call: NA; cdr3_aa: CASSQSPGGMNTEAFF; cdr3_nt: TGCGCCAGCAGCCAATCCCCCGGGGGGATGAACACTGAAGCTTTCTTT
v_call: TRBV11-2; j_call: TRBJ2-7; clone_size: many; d_call: TRBD1; cdr3_aa: CASSLDLYRQGKAYEQYF; cdr3_nt: TGTGCCAGCAGCTTAGACCTCTACCGACAGGGTAAAGCCTACGAGCAGTACTTC